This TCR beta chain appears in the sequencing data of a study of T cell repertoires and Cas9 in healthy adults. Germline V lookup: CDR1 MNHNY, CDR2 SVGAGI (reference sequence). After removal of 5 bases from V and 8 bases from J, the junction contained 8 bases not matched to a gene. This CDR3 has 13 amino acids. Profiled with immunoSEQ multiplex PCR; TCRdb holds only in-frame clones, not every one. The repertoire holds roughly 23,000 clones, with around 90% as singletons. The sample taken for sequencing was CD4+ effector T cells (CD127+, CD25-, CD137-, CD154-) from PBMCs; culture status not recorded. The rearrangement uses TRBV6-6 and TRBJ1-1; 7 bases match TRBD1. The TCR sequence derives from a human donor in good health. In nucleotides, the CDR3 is TGTGCCAGCAGTGCAACCCCACAGGGGGAAGCTTTCTTT. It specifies CASSATPQGEAFF.